Listed here are 25 T cell receptor beta chains from one sample, sequenced in a study of metastatic and nonmetastatic thyroid tumors. Patients had received no treatment of any kind before thyroid surgery. TCRdb re-called the PCR reads via MiXCR. This table has some 33,000 clones, over 20% appearing once. Sequencing was done on a sample of tumor tissue. The source is a male donor with papillary thyroid cancer or a benign thyroid nodule (not recorded which). Some clones in this sample may be carry-over from other donors' samples.

This clone rates as medium-sized. CDR3: CASSYEAGVSYEQYF. The CDR3 DNA sequence: TGTGCCAGCAGTTACGAGGCCGGCGTCTCCTACGAGCAGTACTTC. The chain joins TRBV6-2 or TRBV6-3 to TRBJ2-7; D is unclear. There are 15 residues in the CDR3. Germline CDR1 reads MNHEY; CDR2 reads SVGEGT. Trimming cost V 2 bases and J 0 bases, with 11 bases left between them.

This clone appeared many times. This chain joins TRBV30 and TRBJ2-3, with 7 bases fitting TRBD2. The CDR3 spans 15 residues. The germline V gene has CDR1 GTSNPN and CDR2 SVGIG (reference sequence). Trimming cost V 5 bases and J 0 bases; bases outside gene matches: 8. CDR3 DNA sequence: TGTGCCTGGGCCCGGGGGGTCTCGAGCACAGATACGCAGTATTTT. Its translation: CAWARGVSSTDTQYF. Based on the CDR3 plus reference TRBV30 and TRBJ2-3, the full variable domain is SQTIHQWPATLVQPVGSPLSLECTVEGTSNPNLYWYRQAAGRGLQLLFYSVGIGQISSEVPQNLSASRPQDRQFILSSKKLLLSDSGFYLCAWARGVSSTDTQYFGPGTRLTVL.

The rearrangement joins TRBV6-5 to TRBJ1-5; the D gene is possibly TRBD1 (6 bases). The CDR3 loop spans 18 amino acids. V dropped 2 bases and J dropped 4 bases, with 21 bases sitting between them. From germline, CDR1 is MNHEY and CDR2 SVGAGI. Here the CDR3 reads CASSYNAGGGPPNQPQHF. The CDR3 DNA reads TGTGCCAGCAGTTACAACGCGGGAGGGGGGCCCCCAAATCAGCCCCAGCATTTT.

This clone has only a few counts. The genes are TRBV6-1 and TRBJ2-2; D is unclear. V lost 5 bases and J 5 bases, leaving 15 bases between the germline ends. The CDR3 has 15 amino acids. Germline CDR1 MNHNS, CDR2 SASEGT. Written as DNA, the CDR3 is TGTGCCAGCAGTCCCGGCCCTGGGAATACCGGGGAGCTGTTTTTT. This encodes CASSPGPGNTGELFF.

The rearrangement uses TRBV5-1 and TRBJ2-1; TRBD2 is a possible D gene (6 bases). V lost 0 bases and J 0 bases, leaving 10 bases between the germline ends. Looked up from germline, CDR1 is SGHRS and CDR2 is YFSETQ. CDR3 length: 16 amino acids. DNA for the CDR3: TGCGCCAGCAGCTTGGGCGGGACGAGCTCCTACAATGAGCAGTTCTTC. Protein product: CASSLGGTSSYNEQFF.

Comment on this clone: A junction boundary mismatches the germline segment, possibly from a read error. The chain has TRBV7-2 and TRBJ2-3, with a weak D call TRBD2 (5 bases). Germline V gene data show CDR1 as SGHTA and CDR2 as FQGNSA. The CDR3 loop spans 13 amino acids. CDR3 in amino acids: CSSSSKVGDTQCF. As DNA, the CDR3 is TGTTCCAGCAGCTCTAAGGTGGGAGATACGCAGTGTTTT.

In the case of this clone: A much larger clone sits a single nucleotide away, making a read error possible. This chain joins TRBV29-1 and TRBJ1-1; weak D call: TRBD1 (6 bases). Trimming took off 3 bases at V and 11 bases at J, with 19 bases between the two ends. Germline values: CDR1 SQVTM, CDR2 ANQGSEA. This CDR3 region has 13 residues. The DNA for the CDR3 is TGCAGCGTTGATTTCTGGCAGGGGCGCAAGGCTTTCTTT. It translates to CSVDFWQGRKAFF. The whole variable domain, filled in from reference TRBV29-1 and TRBJ1-1, reads SAVISQKPSRDICQRGTSLTIQCQVDSQVTMMFWYRQQPGQSLTLIATANQGSEATYESGFVIDKFPISRPNLTFSTLTVSNMSPEDSSIYLCSVDFWQGRKAFFGQGTRLTVV.

This clone was counted many times. The rearrangement links TRBV18 to TRBJ2-5, with TRBD2 matching over 7 bases. CDR1 and CDR2 (germline): KGHSH, LQKENI. The CDR3 sequence is 13 residues long. V dropped 1 base and J dropped 4; count of bases not matched to a gene: 0. CDR3 amino acids: CASSPRGGETQYF. In DNA form, the CDR3 reads TGTGCCAGCTCACCACGGGGGGGAGAGACCCAGTACTTC.

The CDR3 nucleotides are TGTGCCAGCAGCCGAACACAGTGGACCTATGGCTACACCTTC. Its translation: CASSRTQWTYGYTF. The chain is built from TRBV5-4 and TRBJ1-2; unclear D gene. The CDR3 runs to 14 residues. Trimming removed 4 bases from V and 4 bases from J, with 14 bases in between. Germline-derived CDR1 and CDR2 are SGHNT and YYREEE (reference sequence). The full variable domain, with the rest looked up from reference TRBV5-4 and TRBJ1-2, is ETGVTQSPTHLIKTRGQQVTLRCSSQSGHNTVSWYQQALGQGPQFIFQYYREEENGRGNFPPRFSGLQFPNYSSELNVNALELDDSALYLCASSRTQWTYGYTFGSGTRLTVV.

This clone was found a few times. One base away lies a much larger clone, so this may be a sequencing read error. The chain links TRBV6-1 to TRBJ1-3, with no clear D. The CDR3 has 13 amino acids. CDR1 is MNHNS, CDR2 SASEGT, per germline. The DNA for the CDR3 is TGTGCCAGCATACCACCCGGAGATAACACCGTATATTTT. It encodes CASIPPGDNTVYF.

This clone came up many times. A read error may be the cause here, since a much bigger clone is one base away. This same CDR3 is encoded by further DNA sequences in the sample. The J gene is TRBJ1-1, the V gene TRBV6-1, with D unclear. The CDR3 has 13 residues. Per the germline V gene, CDR1 is MNHNS and CDR2 is SASEGT. The CDR3 is CASQSKEYTEAFF. Written as DNA, the CDR3 is TGCGCCAGTCAGTCCAAGGAGTACACTGAAGCTTTCTTT.

As regards this clone: A much more abundant neighbour one base away suggests this may be a read error. Within the sample, other DNA sequences also encode this same CDR3. V usage is TRBV28 and J usage is TRBJ1-2; 9 bases agree with TRBD1. The CDR3 is made up of 14 amino acids. CDR1 is MDHEN, CDR2 SYDVKM, per germline. The CDR3 nucleotides read TGTGCCAGCAGGTCAACGGGGACAGGGAATGGCTACACATTC. Amino acids: CASRSTGTGNGYTF.

This clone was picked up many times. The CDR3 is CASSFQNYGYTF. The CDR3 DNA reads as TGTGCCAGCAGTTTCCAGAACTATGGCTACACCTTC. V is TRBV12-3 or TRBV12-4 and J is TRBJ1-2; D ambiguous. This CDR3 has 12 residues. V lost 3 bases and J lost 2, with 4 bases in between.

This clone was recorded a few times. The V call is TRBV12-3 or TRBV12-4, the J call TRBJ1-1; a weak D match, TRBD1 (5 bases). This CDR3 region has 16 residues. The V gene lost 6 bases and the J gene lost 0 bases, with 17 bases spanning the gap. The DNA for the CDR3 is TGTGCCAGCAGCCCCGGATGGGGGGAGGTGAACACTGAAGCTTTCTTT. This sequence encodes CASSPGWGEVNTEAFF.

Many counts were recorded for this clone. V usage is TRBV12-3 or TRBV12-4 and J usage is TRBJ2-7, with 12 bases that match TRBD2. J gave up 3 bases and V 6 bases, and 3 bases lay outside the gene matches. The CDR3 has 14 amino acids. The CDR3 sequence is CASSPLAGGYEQYF. The DNA for the CDR3 is TGTGCCAGCAGCCCACTAGCGGGAGGCTACGAGCAGTACTTC.

Many counts were recorded for this clone. The chain recombines TRBV7-2 with TRBJ2-3; D is uncertain. This CDR3 is built from 15 residues. Trimming took 2 bases from V and 2 from J, leaving 11 bases between them. Per the germline V gene, CDR1 is SGHTA and CDR2 is FQGNSA. CDR3 sequence (DNA): TGTGCCAGCAGCTTATCGTTGCGCCTCACAGATACGCAGTATTTT. Translation gives CASSLSLRLTDTQYF.

The chain recombines TRBV30 with TRBJ2-7; D might be TRBD1 or TRBD2, each matching 5 bases. The CDR3 is made up of 14 amino acids. From germline, CDR1 is GTSNPN and CDR2 SVGIG (reference sequence). V gave up 1 base and J gave up 0 bases, with 10 bases separating them. CDR3 in DNA: TGTGCCTGGAGTGCTGGGGGACCCTCCTACGAGCAGTACTTC. Protein sequence: CAWSAGGPSYEQYF. The full variable domain, completed using reference TRBV30 and TRBJ2-7, is SQTIHQWPATLVQPVGSPLSLECTVEGTSNPNLYWYRQAAGRGLQLLFYSVGIGQISSEVPQNLSASRPQDRQFILSSKKLLLSDSGFYLCAWSAGGPSYEQYFGPGTRLTVT.

This chain joins TRBV20-1 and TRBJ2-5, with TRBD2 matching over 10 bases. The CDR3 runs to 15 residues. Looked up from germline, CDR1 is DFQATT and CDR2 is SNEGSKA (reference sequence). V dropped 6 bases and J dropped 7; count of bases not matched to a gene: 14. CDR3 sequence: CSAHAEAGGSGTQYF. The CDR3 bases are TGCAGTGCACACGCGGAAGCGGGAGGGTCGGGGACCCAGTACTTC.

In this sample, this clone turned up many times. The chain employs TRBV4-1 and TRBJ1-4, with 8 positions matching TRBD1. The CDR3 is 15 residues long. The V gene end was trimmed by 6 bases and the J gene end by 5 bases; junction bases not matched to a gene: 8. Germline CDR1 is MGHRA and CDR2 is YSYEKL. Here the CDR3 reads CASSPSWDRNEKLFF. The CDR3 DNA reads as TGCGCCAGCAGTCCCTCCTGGGACAGGAATGAAAAACTGTTTTTT.

V usage is TRBV30 and J usage is TRBJ2-5; perhaps D is TRBD1 or TRBD2 (5 bases each). Germline CDR1 GTSNPN, CDR2 SVGIG (reference sequence). V lost 2 bases and J 7 bases, leaving 17 bases between the germline ends. CDR3 length: 14 residues. The CDR3 reads CAWSPRRVRGTQYF. In DNA, the CDR3 is TGTGCCTGGAGTCCACGCAGGGTCCGGGGGACCCAGTACTTC.

In its sample, this clone is medium-sized (0.01 to 0.1%). The chain has TRBV19 and TRBJ2-7, with D unclear. The CDR3 runs to 14 residues. Trimming took off 3 bases at V and 0 bases at J, with 9 bases between the two ends. The V gene's germline CDR1 is LNHDA and CDR2 SQIVND (reference sequence). CDR3 region: CASSIGRTSYEQYF. DNA for the CDR3: TGTGCCAGTAGTATCGGACGGACCTCCTACGAGCAGTACTTC.

V and J are TRBV11-1 and TRBJ2-7; a weak D match, TRBD1 (6 bases). The CDR3 length is 16 residues. Trimming took off 4 bases at V and 2 bases at J, with 18 bases between the two ends. The germline V gene has CDR1 SGHAT and CDR2 FQDESV (reference sequence). CDR3 bases: TGTGCCAGCAGCTCTTTCTGGGACACGGATACCTACGAGCAGTACTTC. It yields the protein CASSSFWDTDTYEQYF.

This clone was seen repeatedly, ten times or more. The V gene is TRBV14, the J gene TRBJ2-3; D not certain. The CDR3 is 13 residues long. Trimming stripped 4 bases from V and 2 bases from J, with 7 bases between. CDR1 SGHDN and CDR2 FVKESK come from the germline V gene. The CDR3 DNA is TGTGCCAGCAGCCCAGGAACCACAGATACGCAGTATTTT. Translated: CASSPGTTDTQYF.

This clone came up a few times. The chain employs TRBV6-9 and TRBJ2-7; 11 bases agree with TRBD1. With 2 bases clipped from V and 4 bases from J, the junction kept 1 base outside the gene matches. Per germline, CDR1 MNHGY and CDR2 SVAAGI. CDR3 length: 14 residues. The CDR3 region is CASSYGTGGYEQYF. The CDR3 DNA sequence: TGTGCCAGCAGTTATGGGACAGGGGGTTACGAGCAGTACTTC.

Within the sample, this clone is medium-sized. The chain carries TRBV20-1 and TRBJ2-7, with 9 positions matching TRBD1. The V segment lost 5 bases and the J segment 6 bases; nucleotides outside the gene matches: 11. This CDR3 is 14 amino acids long. Germline V gene lookup returns CDR1 DFQATT and CDR2 SNEGSKA (reference sequence). The CDR3 here is CSAGPGQGAREQYF. CDR3 in DNA: TGCAGTGCTGGGCCGGGACAGGGAGCACGCGAGCAGTACTTC.